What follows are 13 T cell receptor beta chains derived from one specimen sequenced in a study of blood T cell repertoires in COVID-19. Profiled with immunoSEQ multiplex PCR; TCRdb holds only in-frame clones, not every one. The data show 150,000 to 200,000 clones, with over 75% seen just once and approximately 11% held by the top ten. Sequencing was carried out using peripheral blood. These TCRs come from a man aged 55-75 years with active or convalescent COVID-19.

Here the CDR3 reads CASSPPRSHNEQFF. The CDR3 bases are TGTGCCAGCAGTCCTCCCCGGTCCCACAATGAGCAGTTCTTC. The chain uses TRBV28 and TRBJ2-1; D remains ambiguous. In germline, CDR1 is MDHEN, CDR2 SYDVKM. CDR3 length: 14 residues. V lost 5 bases to trimming and J lost 5 bases, with 13 bases between them.

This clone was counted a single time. DNA for the CDR3: TGTGCCAGCTCACCTTGGGCGGGGGGCAAAAACATTCAGTACTTC. The encoded protein is CASSPWAGGKNIQYF. The chain is built from TRBV18 and TRBJ2-4; 8 nucleotides align to TRBD2. The ends lost 3 bases at V and 3 bases at J; junction bases unmatched: 4. The CDR3 consists of 15 residues. The V gene's germline CDR1 is KGHSH and CDR2 LQKENI. Full variable domain (outside the CDR3, taken from reference TRBV18 and TRBJ2-4): NAGVMQNPRHLVRRRGQEARLRCSPMKGHSHVYWYRQLPEEGLKFMVYLQKENIIDESGMPKERFSAEFPKEGPSILRIQQVVRGDSAAYFCASSPWAGGKNIQYFGAGTRLSVL.

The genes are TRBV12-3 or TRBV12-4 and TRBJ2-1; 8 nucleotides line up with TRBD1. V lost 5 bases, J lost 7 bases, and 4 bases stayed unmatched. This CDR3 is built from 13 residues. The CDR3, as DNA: TGTGCCAGCAGTCCGGGACAGGTAAATGAGCAGTTCTTC. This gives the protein CASSPGQVNEQFF.

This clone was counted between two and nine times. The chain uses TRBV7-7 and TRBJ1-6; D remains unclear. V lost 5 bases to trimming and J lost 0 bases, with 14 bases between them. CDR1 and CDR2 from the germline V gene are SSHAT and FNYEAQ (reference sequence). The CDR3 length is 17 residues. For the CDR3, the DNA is TGTGCCAGCAGCCGCCCGGAGGACTGCTCCTATAATTCACCCCTCCACTTT. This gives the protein CASSRPEDCSYNSPLHF.

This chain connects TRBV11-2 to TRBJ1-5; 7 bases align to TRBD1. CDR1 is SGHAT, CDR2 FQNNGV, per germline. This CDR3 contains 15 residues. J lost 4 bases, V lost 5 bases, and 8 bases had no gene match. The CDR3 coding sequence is TGTGCCAGCAGCCAGCAAGGGGGCGAGAATCAGCCCCAGCATTTT. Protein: CASSQQGGENQPQHF.

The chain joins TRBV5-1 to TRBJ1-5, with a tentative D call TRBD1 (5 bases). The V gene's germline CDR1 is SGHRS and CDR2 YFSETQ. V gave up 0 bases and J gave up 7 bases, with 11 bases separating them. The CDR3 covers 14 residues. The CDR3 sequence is CASSLEGRGQPQHF. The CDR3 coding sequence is TGCGCCAGCAGCTTGGAGGGGCGCGGACAGCCCCAGCATTTT.

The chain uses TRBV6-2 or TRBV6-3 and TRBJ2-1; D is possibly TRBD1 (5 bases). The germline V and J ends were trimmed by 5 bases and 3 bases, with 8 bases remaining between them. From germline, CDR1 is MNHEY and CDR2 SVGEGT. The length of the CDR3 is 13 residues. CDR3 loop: CASSRDSYNEQFF. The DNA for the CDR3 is TGTGCCAGCAGTCGAGACAGCTACAATGAGCAGTTCTTC.

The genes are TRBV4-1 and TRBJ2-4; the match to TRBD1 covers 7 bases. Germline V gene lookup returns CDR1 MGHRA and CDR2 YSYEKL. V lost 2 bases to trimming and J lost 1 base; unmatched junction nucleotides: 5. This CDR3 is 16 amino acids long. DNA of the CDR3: TGCGCCAGCAGCCAACCTGGACAGGTCGCCAAAAACATTCAGTACTTC. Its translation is CASSQPGQVAKNIQYF.

Written as DNA, the CDR3 is TGTGCCAGCAGTCGCGGGGCTTTCTATAATTCACCCCTCCACTTT. It yields the protein CASSRGAFYNSPLHF. The V call is TRBV5-6, the J call TRBJ1-6, with D perhaps TRBD1 (5 bases). There are 15 residues in the CDR3. The germline V gene encodes CDR1 SGHDT and CDR2 YYEEEE. V dropped 5 bases and J dropped 3 bases, with 12 bases sitting between them.

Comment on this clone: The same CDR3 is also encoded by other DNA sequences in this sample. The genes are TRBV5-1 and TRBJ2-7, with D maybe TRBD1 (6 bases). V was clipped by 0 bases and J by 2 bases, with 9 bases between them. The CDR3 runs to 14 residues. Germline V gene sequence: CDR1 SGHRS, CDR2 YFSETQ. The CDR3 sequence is CASSLEQGPYEQYF. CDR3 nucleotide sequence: TGCGCCAGCAGCTTGGAACAGGGACCCTACGAGCAGTACTTC.

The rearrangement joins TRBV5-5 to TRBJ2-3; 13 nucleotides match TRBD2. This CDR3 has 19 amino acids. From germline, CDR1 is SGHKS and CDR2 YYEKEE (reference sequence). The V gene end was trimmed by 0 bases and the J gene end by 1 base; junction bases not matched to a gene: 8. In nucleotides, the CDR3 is TGTGCCAGCAGCTTGGGGGGGACTAGCGGGATGAGCGGCACAGATACGCAGTATTTT. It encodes CASSLGGTSGMSGTDTQYF.

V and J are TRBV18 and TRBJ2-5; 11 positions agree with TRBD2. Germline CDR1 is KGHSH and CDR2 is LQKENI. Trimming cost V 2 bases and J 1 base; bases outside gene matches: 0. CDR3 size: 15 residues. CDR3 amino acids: CASSPGLAGQETQYF. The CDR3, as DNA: TGTGCCAGCTCACCAGGACTAGCGGGCCAAGAGACCCAGTACTTC.

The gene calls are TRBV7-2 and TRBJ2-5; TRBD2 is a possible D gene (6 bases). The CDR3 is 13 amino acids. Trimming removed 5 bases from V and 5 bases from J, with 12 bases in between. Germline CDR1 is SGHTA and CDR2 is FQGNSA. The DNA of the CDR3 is TGTGCCAGCAGCCGGGGGACCGGGGAGACCCAGTACTTC. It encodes CASSRGTGETQYF. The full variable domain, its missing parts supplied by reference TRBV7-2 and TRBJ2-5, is GAGVSQSPSNKVTEKGKDVELRCDPISGHTALYWYRQSLGQGLEFLIYFQGNSAPDKSGLPSDRFSAERTGGSVSTLTIQRTQQEDSAVYLCASSRGTGETQYFGPGTRLLVL.